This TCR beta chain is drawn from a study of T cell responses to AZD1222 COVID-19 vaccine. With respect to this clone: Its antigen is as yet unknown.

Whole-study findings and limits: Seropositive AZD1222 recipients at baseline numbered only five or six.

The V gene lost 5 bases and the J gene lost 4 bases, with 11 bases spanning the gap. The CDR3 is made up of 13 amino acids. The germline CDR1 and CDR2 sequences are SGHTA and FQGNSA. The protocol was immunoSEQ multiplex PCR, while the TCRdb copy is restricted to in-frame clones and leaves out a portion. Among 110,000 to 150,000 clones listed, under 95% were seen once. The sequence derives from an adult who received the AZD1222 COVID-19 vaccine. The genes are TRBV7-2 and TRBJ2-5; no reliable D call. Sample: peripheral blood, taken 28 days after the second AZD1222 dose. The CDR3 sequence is CASSRPEIETQYF. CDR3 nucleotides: TGTGCCAGCAGCCGCCCCGAAATAGAGACCCAGTACTTC.